The 20 T cell receptor beta chains given below trace back to one sample, sequenced in a study of blood T cell repertoires in COVID-19. Measured with immunoSEQ multiplex PCR; TCRdb has only the in-frame clones, and not every one. Of about 130,000 clones in the sample, more than 90% were seen once. The sequencing sample was made of peripheral blood. Receptor source: a man aged 45 to 65 with active COVID-19.

This clone was counted only a few times. A read error may account for a junction end that differs from germline. As DNA, the CDR3 is TGTGCCAGCAGCGTAGGGAGAACGGCGGGAGAGGCCCAGTACTTC. Translated: CASSVGRTAGEAQYF. This rearrangement joins TRBV9 to TRBJ2-5, with TRBD2 matching 7 bases. The CDR3 totals 15 residues. Germline V gene lookup returns CDR1 SGDLS and CDR2 YYNGEE. Full variable domain (outside the CDR3, taken from reference TRBV9 and TRBJ2-5): DSGVTQTPKHLITATGQRVTLRCSPRSGDLSVYWYQQSLDQGLQFLIQYYNGEERAKGNILERFSAQQFPDLHSELNLSSLELGDSALYFCASSVGRTAGEAQYFGPGTRLLVL.

The V call is TRBV9, the J call TRBJ2-1; D is unclear. V was clipped by 1 base and J by 8 bases, with 10 bases between them. This CDR3 spans 13 amino acids. Per germline, CDR1 SGDLS and CDR2 YYNGEE. The CDR3 bases are TGTGCCAGCAGCGTACTTGCAGGCTATGAGCAGTTCTTC. Translating gives CASSVLAGYEQFF.

The chain joins TRBV18 to TRBJ1-2; tentative D call: TRBD1 (5 bases). The CDR3 covers 12 residues. Germline CDR1 KGHSH, CDR2 LQKENI. V was shortened by 4 bases and J by 8 bases, with 11 bases between the two germline ends. CDR3 in DNA: TGTGCCAGCTCACAGGGGCTTCAGGGCTACACCTTC. It specifies CASSQGLQGYTF.

The chain couples TRBV11-2 to TRBJ2-3; D uncertain. Germline V gives CDR1 SGHAT, CDR2 FQNNGV. Trimming cost V 6 bases and J 5 bases, with 9 bases left between them. The CDR3 runs to 12 residues. The DNA for the CDR3 is TGTGCCAGCAGTTCTAGTGTAGATACGCAGTATTTT. The encoded protein is CASSSSVDTQYF.

This clone was counted a few times. This rearrangement joins TRBV6-5 to TRBJ1-6; no definite D call. The V gene's germline CDR1 is MNHEY and CDR2 SVGAGI. The germline V and J ends were trimmed by 6 bases and 7 bases, with 13 bases remaining between them. CDR3 length equals 14 residues. Written as DNA, the CDR3 is TGTGCCAGCAGCCCGGACTCGGGGAATTCACCCCTCCACTTT. The encoded protein is CASSPDSGNSPLHF.

V usage is TRBV7-9 and J usage is TRBJ2-1; the D is unclear. This CDR3 contains 15 residues. CDR1 and CDR2 (germline): SEHNR, FQNEAQ (reference sequence). The V end was cut by 5 bases, the J end by 2 bases, with 13 bases between. CDR3 in amino acids: CASSTRGSAYNEQFF. CDR3 DNA sequence: TGTGCCAGCAGCACGCGAGGTTCCGCCTACAATGAGCAGTTCTTC.

J is TRBJ2-1 and V is TRBV7-9, with 11 bases that match TRBD1. The CDR3 runs to 15 residues. Germline CDR1 is SEHNR and CDR2 is FQNEAQ (reference sequence). The V segment lost 5 bases and the J segment 9 bases; nucleotides outside the gene matches: 9. The CDR3 nucleotides are TGTGCCAGCAGCCCGGGACAGGGGGAAATAGTTGAGCAGTTCTTC. Its translation is CASSPGQGEIVEQFF.

This clone came up once. The chain links TRBV18 to TRBJ2-1; weak D call: TRBD2 (5 bases). This CDR3 is 12 amino acids long. Germline assignment: CDR1 KGHSH and CDR2 LQKENI. V shed 3 bases and J shed 9 bases, with 9 bases lying between them. The CDR3 protein is CASSPTRGEQFF. The CDR3 DNA sequence: TGTGCCAGCTCACCGACCCGGGGTGAGCAGTTCTTC. The variable domain in full, with the rest retrieved from reference TRBV18 and TRBJ2-1, is NAGVMQNPRHLVRRRGQEARLRCSPMKGHSHVYWYRQLPEEGLKFMVYLQKENIIDESGMPKERFSAEFPKEGPSILRIQQVVRGDSAAYFCASSPTRGEQFFGPGTRLTVL.

V is TRBV5-1 and J is TRBJ2-6; D gene uncertain. The CDR3 extends over 14 amino acids. The germline CDR1 and CDR2 sequences are SGHRS and YFSETQ. The germline V and J ends were trimmed by 4 bases and 0 bases, with 5 bases remaining between them. The CDR3 nucleotides read TGCGCCAGCAGCCGGAGCTCTGGGGCCAACGTCCTGACTTTC. It encodes CASSRSSGANVLTF.

The genes are TRBV30 and TRBJ1-1; 9 bases align to TRBD1. Germline CDR1 is GTSNPN and CDR2 is SVGIG (reference sequence). V shed 2 bases and J 10 bases; nucleotides not matched to a gene: 5. The CDR3 has 12 residues. CDR3 DNA: TGTGCCTGGAGTACAGGGGGCATGGGAGCTTTCTTT. As protein: CAWSTGGMGAFF.

The chain recombines TRBV19 with TRBJ1-2, with 12 bases aligning to TRBD1. The CDR3 has 15 residues. With 6 bases clipped from V and 4 bases from J, the junction kept 6 bases outside the gene matches. Germline CDR1 is LNHDA and CDR2 is SQIVND (reference sequence). CDR3 residues: CASSPGQGAIYGYTF. The CDR3 region has the DNA TGTGCCAGTAGCCCGGGACAGGGGGCTATCTATGGCTACACCTTC.

The V and J genes are TRBV3-1 (or the pseudogene TRBV3-2) and TRBJ1-3, with D perhaps matching TRBD1 (5 bases). The CDR3 loop spans 14 amino acids. Germline V gene lookup returns CDR1 LGHDT and CDR2 YNNKEL (reference sequence). V was trimmed by 6 bases and J by 2 bases, leaving 11 bases between them. For the CDR3, the DNA is TGTGCCAGCAGTGCGGGACGGCCTGGAAACACCATATATTTT. This encodes CASSAGRPGNTIYF.

V and J are TRBV11-2 and TRBJ1-6, with D possibly being TRBD1 (6 bases). The germline gives CDR1 SGHAT, CDR2 FQNNGV. This CDR3 comprises 14 residues. V was shortened by 2 bases and J by 7 bases, with 9 bases between the two germline ends. In nucleotides, the CDR3 is TGTGCCAGCAGCTTACTTGGGGGCAATTCACCCCTCCACTTT. This translates into CASSLLGGNSPLHF.

V usage is TRBV27 and J usage is TRBJ2-2; 10 bases align to TRBD2. The CDR3 length is 15 residues. V gave up 5 bases and J gave up 7 bases; unmatched junction bases: 7. Germline-derived CDR1 and CDR2 are MNHEY and SMNVEV (reference sequence). For the CDR3, the DNA is TGTGCCAGCAGTAGCAAGCGGGAGGGCGGCGGGGAGCTGTTTTTT. Translation gives CASSSKREGGGELFF.

The chain couples TRBV6-5 to TRBJ1-1; D might be TRBD1 (5 bases). Germline V gene data show CDR1 as MNHEY and CDR2 as SVGAGI. The V end was cut by 0 bases, the J end by 1 base, with 12 bases between. The CDR3 consists of 16 residues. The CDR3, as DNA: TGTGCCAGCAGTTACTCTCCGAAGACAGCGAACACTGAAGCTTTCTTT. Its translation is CASSYSPKTANTEAFF.

The chain combines TRBV10-3 with TRBJ1-2; no definite D call. V lost 8 bases, J lost 0 bases, and 10 bases lay in between. From germline, CDR1 is ENHRY and CDR2 SYGVKD. The CDR3 contains 13 residues. The CDR3 bases are TGTGCCATCGCCGGGTCAGCTAACTATGGCTACACCTTC. Its translation: CAIAGSANYGYTF.

The gene calls are TRBV3-1 (or the pseudogene TRBV3-2) and TRBJ1-5; D is unresolved. The V end lost 4 bases, the J end lost 2 bases, and 12 bases lay between the germline ends. The CDR3 consists of 15 residues. The germline V gene has CDR1 LGHDT and CDR2 YNNKEL (reference sequence). This CDR3 is CASSPGGLGNQPQHF. Here the CDR3 DNA reads TGTGCCAGCAGCCCTGGAGGTCTGGGCAATCAGCCCCAGCATTTT.

The genes are TRBV9 and TRBJ2-1; tentative D call: TRBD1 (5 bases). Trimming took 0 bases from V and 5 from J, leaving 9 bases between them. Germline assignment: CDR1 SGDLS and CDR2 YYNGEE. This CDR3 is built from 14 residues. DNA of the CDR3: TGTGCCAGCAGCGTAGAGGGGCCTAACAATGAGCAGTTCTTC. Protein: CASSVEGPNNEQFF.

The chain has TRBV7-6 and TRBJ2-2, with D possibly TRBD1 on 5 matching bases. This CDR3 contains 15 residues. V was pared by 0 bases and J by 4 bases, with 9 bases between. CDR1 and CDR2 from the germline V gene are SGHVS and FNYEAQ. The CDR3 spells CASSLAQGPTGELFF. CDR3 in DNA: TGTGCCAGCAGCTTAGCGCAGGGTCCCACCGGGGAGCTGTTTTTT.

This chain connects TRBV19 to TRBJ1-1; possible D gene TRBD1, 6 bases. Trimming cost V 5 bases and J 3 bases, with 16 bases left between them. The CDR3 totals 15 residues. The germline gives CDR1 LNHDA, CDR2 SQIVND (reference sequence). The CDR3 region has the DNA TGTGCCAGTAGTCTCCTGGGGGGGGCGGACACTGAAGCTTTCTTT. This translates into CASSLLGGADTEAFF.